The T cell receptor beta chain described here comes from a study of cytomegalovirus exposure and HLA in healthy donors. Germline loops: CDR1 SNHLY, CDR2 FYNNEI. This CDR3 has 12 residues. Trimming took off 6 bases at V and 2 bases at J, with 6 bases between the two ends. As to this clone: The sample carries other DNA sequences with the same CDR3.

The study ran its PCR with 60 Vbeta and 13 Jbeta primers. This table comes from immunoSEQ multiplex PCR, and its TCRdb copy is limited to in-frame clones, with some not included. The table includes 120,000 or so clones, under 85% detected once. This clonotype was obtained from a woman in her forties or fifties in good health and CMV-seropositive. The sample consisted of PBMCs. The chain combines TRBV2 with TRBJ2-3; possibly TRBD2 for D (5 bases). CDR3 loop: CASSRDTDTQYF. For the CDR3, the DNA is TGTGCCAGCAGCCGGGACACAGATACGCAGTATTTT.